The clone carrying this T cell receptor beta chain was recorded a few times. Its antigen is not identified. Other DNA sequences within the sample encode an identical CDR3. Blood was drawn once from each donor into heparinised tubes. The draws averaged roughly 120 mL. Sorted CD4+ subsets: naive, central memory, regulatory, stem cell-like memory (CD45RO/CCR7/CD25/CD127/CD95/CD27 panel). J lost 8 bases, V lost 6 bases, and 11 bases had no gene match. This CDR3 region has 13 residues. Germline CDR1 is SQVTM and CDR2 is ANQGSEA. These data originate in a study of beta chain features in type 1 diabetes. Whole-study findings and limits: Researchers report that Type 1 diabetes patients had moderately but significantly shorter TCRB CDR3s across all four CD4+ subsets. Shorter templates might be favored by PCR, equally in patients and controls. Sampled from patients, naive, central memory and Treg TCRB repertoires appeared more similar than those sampled from healthy donors.

Sequencing targeted expressed TCRB transcripts, as all isolated RNA had been reverse transcribed. Libraries were prepared by immunoSEQ multiplex PCR; TCRdb keeps only in-frame clonotypes and omits some of them. The profile covers 600,000 to 700,000 clones, with roughly an eighth appearing a single time and approximately 0.022% taken by the ten largest. The source material was naive CD4+ T cells from blood. The clonotype comes from a man younger than 35 with type 1 diabetes. This rearrangement joins TRBV29-1 to TRBJ1-2; TRBD1 matches at 8 bases. CDR3 sequence reads: CSVVTGTGNGYTF. The CDR3 nucleotides are TGCAGCGTAGTGACCGGGACAGGCAACGGCTACACCTTC. The variable domain in full, with the rest retrieved from reference TRBV29-1 and TRBJ1-2, is SAVISQKPSRDICQRGTSLTIQCQVDSQVTMMFWYRQQPGQSLTLIATANQGSEATYESGFVIDKFPISRPNLTFSTLTVSNMSPEDSSIYLCSVVTGTGNGYTFGSGTRLTVV.